This T cell receptor beta chain stems from a study of shared clonotypes between healthy human individuals. CDR3 length: 13 amino acids. The V gene lost 5 bases and the J gene lost 7 bases, with 11 bases spanning the gap. Germline V gives CDR1 LNHNV, CDR2 YYDKDF (reference sequence). Assay: immunoSEQ multiplex PCR; the TCRdb copy retains only in-frame clones and omits some. The table lists roughly 500,000 clones, around 79% of them singletons, with 10% to 15% in the top ten. Specimen: PBMCs. The TCR was taken from a woman aged 40 to 50 in good health. Some clones in this sample may be carry-over from other donors' samples. This rearrangement joins TRBV15 to TRBJ1-4; a weak D match, TRBD1 (5 bases). CDR3 region: CATSPTRGEKLFF. CDR3 coding DNA: TGTGCCACCAGCCCGACAAGGGGTGAAAAACTGTTTTTT.